The 5 T cell receptor beta chains in this list originate from one sample, sequenced in a study of T cells in Graves' hyperthyroidism and ophthalmopathy. Amplification targeted TCR beta CDR3 regions from RNA transcripts. Researchers ran a first-round RT-PCR on the TCR CDR3 using the HTBI primer set. TCRdb re-analysed the multiplex PCR reads in MiXCR, keeping a single row per CDR3 protein. The table includes about 500,000 distinct CDR3 sequences, about 16% detected once. The material sequenced was blood. The receptor set was obtained from a woman in her twenties or thirties with Graves' ophthalmopathy.

V usage is TRBV6-1 and J usage is TRBJ2-4; perhaps TRBD1 as D (7 bases). CDR1 MNHNS and CDR2 SASEGT come from the germline V gene. Trimming removed 5 bases at V and 1 base at J, with 12 bases between. The CDR3 has 15 amino acids. In DNA form, the CDR3 reads TGTGCCAGCAGTACAGGGGCGGGGGCCAAAAACATTCAGTACTTC. It codes for CASSTGAGAKNIQYF.

This chain uses TRBV30 with TRBJ1-3; D gene uncertain. From germline, CDR1 is GTSNPN and CDR2 SVGIG (reference sequence). The CDR3 has 14 residues. Trimming took off 1 base at V and 1 base at J, with 8 bases between the two ends. This chain's CDR3 is CAWSDVGSGNTIYF. The CDR3 DNA reads TGTGCCTGGAGTGACGTGGGTTCTGGAAACACCATATATTTT.

This clonotype appeared many times. The CDR3 nucleotides are TGTGCCAGCAGCCGCGGACTAGCGGACCCTAGCACAGATACGCAGTATTTT. Its protein product is CASSRGLADPSTDTQYF. The V call is TRBV6-1, the J call TRBJ2-3, with 10 positions matching TRBD2. V shed 6 bases, J shed 0 bases, and the junction held 9 bases outside the gene matches. The CDR3 spans 17 residues. The germline V gene encodes CDR1 MNHNS and CDR2 SASEGT.

This chain connects TRBV4-3 to TRBJ2-3; 10 bases agree with TRBD1. Per the germline V gene, CDR1 is LGHNA and CDR2 is YSLEER. The CDR3 length is 18 residues. Losses at the gene ends were 0 bases for V and 4 bases for J; bases not matched to a gene: 10. This CDR3 reads CASSQDRLDRGLSDTQYF. The DNA of the CDR3 is TGCGCCAGCAGCCAAGATAGGTTAGACAGGGGGCTTTCAGATACGCAGTATTTT.

The rearrangement uses TRBV7-9 and TRBJ2-1, with D unresolved. The CDR3 extends over 14 amino acids. V was trimmed by 1 base and J by 4 bases, leaving 8 bases between them. Germline V CDR1 and CDR2: SEHNR, FQNEAQ (reference sequence). Here the CDR3 reads CASSLESLYNEQFF. CDR3 bases: TGTGCCAGCAGCTTAGAGAGTCTTTACAATGAGCAGTTCTTC.